This entry describes one T cell receptor beta chain. Its antigen is not known. The sample is drawn from a study of blood T cells in healthy people across ages. The wider study: T cells yielded about one barcoded beta molecule per two cells through template switching. Whole-study results and caveats: Roughly linearly, TCR beta diversity per million T cells fell as age increased. Researchers judged that diversity estimates from one million T cells fell short of true values.

Using a J-beta primer mix together with a sample-barcoded 5' primer, a second PCR was run for roughly 6 to 12 cycles. TCRdb independently ran MiXCR on the 5' RACE reads; one entry per CDR3 protein. Altogether roughly 1.6 million distinct CDR3 sequences are present, approximately 32% being singletons, with the ten largest covering over 9%. Per sample, extraction of total RNA gave at least 6 micrograms in every case. The TCR comes from a woman between 25 and 40 years old in good health. The sample was blood.

CDR3 nucleotide sequence: TGTGCCATCAGTGAGGGATGGGTAGGGGGCAATGAGCAGTTCTTC. Residues: CAISEGWVGGNEQFF. The chain combines TRBV10-3 with TRBJ2-1, with D possibly matching TRBD1 (6 bases). The CDR3 has 15 amino acids. Looked up from germline, CDR1 is ENHRY and CDR2 is SYGVKD. Trimming removed 2 bases at V and 6 bases at J, with 14 bases between.